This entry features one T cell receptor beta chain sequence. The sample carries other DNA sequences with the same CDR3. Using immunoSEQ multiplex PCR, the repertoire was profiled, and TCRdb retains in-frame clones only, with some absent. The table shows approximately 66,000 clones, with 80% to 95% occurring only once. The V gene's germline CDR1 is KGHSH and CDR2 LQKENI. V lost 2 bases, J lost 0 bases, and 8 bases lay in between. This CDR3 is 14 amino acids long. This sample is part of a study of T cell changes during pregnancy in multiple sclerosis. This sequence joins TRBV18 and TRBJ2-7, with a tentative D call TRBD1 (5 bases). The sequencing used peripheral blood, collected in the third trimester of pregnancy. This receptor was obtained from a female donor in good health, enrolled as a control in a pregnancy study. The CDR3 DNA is TGTGCCAGCTCACCAAGGGGTAGCTCCTACGAGCAGTACTTC. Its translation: CASSPRGSSYEQYF.